This paragraph reports one T cell receptor (beta chain). No antigen is known for it. Regarding treatment: oral pan-JAK inhibitor, 5-10 mg twice daily. The study team obtained lesional scalp punch biopsies and peripheral blood from alopecia areata patients. The data derive from a study of CD8+ T cells in alopecia areata. Points from the study as a whole: For patients receiving tofacitinib, scalp clonality and expanded CD8+ clones among the top 100 significantly decreased.

Germline CDR1 and CDR2: SGHRS and YFSETQ. The germline V and J ends were trimmed by 0 bases and 0 bases, with 6 bases remaining between them. CDR3 length: 15 amino acids. Following RNA extraction, reverse transcription yielded cDNA that acted as the sequencing template. Data came from immunoSEQ multiplex PCR; TCRdb stores just in-frame clones and leaves some out. The sample records 150,000 to 200,000 clones, 60% being singletons. The V and J genes are TRBV5-1 and TRBJ2-2; D is unclear. This clonotype was sampled from a human donor with alopecia areata. The sample was CD4+ T cells sorted from blood, taken at week 24, from a patient treated with tofacitinib. The CDR3 loop reads CASSLDTTNTGELFF. In nucleotides, the CDR3 is TGCGCCAGCAGCTTGGACACCACGAACACCGGGGAGCTGTTTTTT.